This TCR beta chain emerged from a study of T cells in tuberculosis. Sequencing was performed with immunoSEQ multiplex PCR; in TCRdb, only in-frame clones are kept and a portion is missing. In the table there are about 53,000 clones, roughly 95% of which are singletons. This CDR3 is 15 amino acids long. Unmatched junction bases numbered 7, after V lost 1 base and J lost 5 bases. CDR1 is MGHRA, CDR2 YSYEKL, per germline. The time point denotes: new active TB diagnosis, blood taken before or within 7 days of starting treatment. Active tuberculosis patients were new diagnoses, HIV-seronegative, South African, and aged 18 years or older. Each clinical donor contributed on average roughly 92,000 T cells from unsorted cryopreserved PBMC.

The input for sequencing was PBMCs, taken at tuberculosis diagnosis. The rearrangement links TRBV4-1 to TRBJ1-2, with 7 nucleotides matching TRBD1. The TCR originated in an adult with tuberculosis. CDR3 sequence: CASSQGGQVGYGYTF. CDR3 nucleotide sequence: TGCGCCAGCAGCCAAGGTGGACAGGTCGGGTATGGCTACACCTTC.